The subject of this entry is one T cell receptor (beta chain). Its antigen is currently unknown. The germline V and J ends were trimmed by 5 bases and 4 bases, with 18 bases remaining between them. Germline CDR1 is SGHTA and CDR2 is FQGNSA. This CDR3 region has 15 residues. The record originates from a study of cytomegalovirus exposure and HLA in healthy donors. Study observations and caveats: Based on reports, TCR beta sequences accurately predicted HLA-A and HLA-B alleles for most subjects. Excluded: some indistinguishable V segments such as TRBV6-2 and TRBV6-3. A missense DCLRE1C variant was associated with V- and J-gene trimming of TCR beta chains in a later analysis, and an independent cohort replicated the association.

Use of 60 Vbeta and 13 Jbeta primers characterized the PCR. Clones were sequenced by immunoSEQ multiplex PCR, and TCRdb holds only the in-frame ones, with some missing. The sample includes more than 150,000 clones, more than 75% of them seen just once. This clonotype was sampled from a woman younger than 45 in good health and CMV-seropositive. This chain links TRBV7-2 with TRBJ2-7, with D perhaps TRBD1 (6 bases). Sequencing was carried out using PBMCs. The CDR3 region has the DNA TGTGCCAGCAGCCTCCGGGCAGGGGCGCGGTACGAGCAGTACTTC. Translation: CASSLRAGARYEQYF. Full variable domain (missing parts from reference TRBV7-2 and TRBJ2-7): GAGVSQSPSNKVTEKGKDVELRCDPISGHTALYWYRQSLGQGLEFLIYFQGNSAPDKSGLPSDRFSAERTGGSVSTLTIQRTQQEDSAVYLCASSLRAGARYEQYFGPGTRLTVT.